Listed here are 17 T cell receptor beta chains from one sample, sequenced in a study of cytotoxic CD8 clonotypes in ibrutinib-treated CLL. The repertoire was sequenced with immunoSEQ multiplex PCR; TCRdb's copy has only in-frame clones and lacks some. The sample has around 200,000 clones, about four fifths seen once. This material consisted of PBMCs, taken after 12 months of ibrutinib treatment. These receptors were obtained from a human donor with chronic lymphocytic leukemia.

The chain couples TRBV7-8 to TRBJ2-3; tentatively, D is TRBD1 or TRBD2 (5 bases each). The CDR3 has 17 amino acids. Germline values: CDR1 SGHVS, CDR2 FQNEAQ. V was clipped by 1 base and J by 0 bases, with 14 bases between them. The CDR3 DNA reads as TGTGCCAGCAGCTTAGTTGGGACCCCGGTTAGCACAGATACGCAGTATTTT. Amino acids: CASSLVGTPVSTDTQYF.

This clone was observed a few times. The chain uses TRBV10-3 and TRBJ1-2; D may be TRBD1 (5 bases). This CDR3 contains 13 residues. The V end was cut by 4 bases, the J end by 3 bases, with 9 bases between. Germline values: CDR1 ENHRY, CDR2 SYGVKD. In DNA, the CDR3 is TGTGCCATCAGTGCGGGGGTGGACTATGGCTACACCTTC. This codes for CAISAGVDYGYTF.

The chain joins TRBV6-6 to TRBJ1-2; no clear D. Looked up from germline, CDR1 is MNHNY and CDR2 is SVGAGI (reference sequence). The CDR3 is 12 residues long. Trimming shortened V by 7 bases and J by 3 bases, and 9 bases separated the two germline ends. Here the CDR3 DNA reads TGTGCCAGCACACAGAGTCACTATGGCTACACCTTC. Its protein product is CASTQSHYGYTF.

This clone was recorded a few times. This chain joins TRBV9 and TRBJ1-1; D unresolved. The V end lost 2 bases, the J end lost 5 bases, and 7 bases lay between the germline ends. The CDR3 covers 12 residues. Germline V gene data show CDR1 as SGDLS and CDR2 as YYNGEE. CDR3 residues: CASSVSETEAFF. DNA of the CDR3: TGTGCCAGCAGCGTCTCGGAGACTGAAGCTTTCTTT.

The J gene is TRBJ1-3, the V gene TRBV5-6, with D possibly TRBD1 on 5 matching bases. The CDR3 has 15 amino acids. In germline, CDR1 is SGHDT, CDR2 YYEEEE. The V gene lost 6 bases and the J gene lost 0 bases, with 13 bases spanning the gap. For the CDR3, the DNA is TGTGCCAGCACCACCGGGGGGTACTCTGGAAACACCATATATTTT. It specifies CASTTGGYSGNTIYF.

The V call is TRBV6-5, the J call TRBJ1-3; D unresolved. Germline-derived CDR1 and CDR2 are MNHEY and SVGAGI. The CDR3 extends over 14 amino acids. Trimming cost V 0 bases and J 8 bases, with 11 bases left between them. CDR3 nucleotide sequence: TGTGCCAGCAGTTACTCGATAGGGTTTGACACCATATATTTT. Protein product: CASSYSIGFDTIYF.

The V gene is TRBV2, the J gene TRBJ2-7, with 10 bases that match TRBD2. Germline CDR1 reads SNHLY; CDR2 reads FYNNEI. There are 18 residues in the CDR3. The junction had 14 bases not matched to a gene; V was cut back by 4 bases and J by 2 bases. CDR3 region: CASSAELAGGPDAYEQYF. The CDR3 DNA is TGTGCCAGCAGTGCGGAGTTAGCGGGGGGCCCCGATGCCTACGAGCAGTACTTC.

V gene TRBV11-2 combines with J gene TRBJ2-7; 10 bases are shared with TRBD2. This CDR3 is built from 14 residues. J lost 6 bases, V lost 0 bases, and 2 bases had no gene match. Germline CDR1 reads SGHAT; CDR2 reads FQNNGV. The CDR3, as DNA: TGTGCCAGCAGCTTAGAGGCTAGCGGGGGCGAGCAGTACTTC. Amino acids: CASSLEASGGEQYF.

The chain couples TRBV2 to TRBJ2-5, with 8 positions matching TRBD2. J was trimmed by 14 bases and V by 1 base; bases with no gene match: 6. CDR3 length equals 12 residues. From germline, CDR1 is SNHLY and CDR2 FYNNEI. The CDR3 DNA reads TGTGCCAGCAGTGAAGGTGGCGGGGGGCCCTACTTC. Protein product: CASSEGGGGPYF.

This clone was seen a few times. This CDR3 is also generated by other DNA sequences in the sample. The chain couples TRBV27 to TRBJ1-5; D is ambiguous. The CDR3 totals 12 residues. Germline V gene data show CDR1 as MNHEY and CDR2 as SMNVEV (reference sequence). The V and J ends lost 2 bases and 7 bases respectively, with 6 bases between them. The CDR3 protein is CASSLVGQPQHF. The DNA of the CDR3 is TGTGCCAGCAGTTTAGTGGGGCAGCCCCAGCATTTT.

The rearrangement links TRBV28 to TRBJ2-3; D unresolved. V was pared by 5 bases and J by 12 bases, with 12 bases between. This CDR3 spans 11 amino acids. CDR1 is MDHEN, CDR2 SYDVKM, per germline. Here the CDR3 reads CASSQTTYQYF. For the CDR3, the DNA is TGTGCCAGCAGTCAAACTACCTACCAGTATTTT.

The chain's CDR3 is CASSPGTASYEQYF. The CDR3 DNA sequence: TGTGCCAGCAGTCCCGGGACTGCCTCCTACGAGCAGTACTTC. The chain links TRBV27 to TRBJ2-7, with D possibly matching TRBD2 (6 bases). Germline-derived CDR1 and CDR2 are MNHEY and SMNVEV (reference sequence). Trimming took 5 bases from V and 0 from J, leaving 11 bases between them. This CDR3 has 14 amino acids.

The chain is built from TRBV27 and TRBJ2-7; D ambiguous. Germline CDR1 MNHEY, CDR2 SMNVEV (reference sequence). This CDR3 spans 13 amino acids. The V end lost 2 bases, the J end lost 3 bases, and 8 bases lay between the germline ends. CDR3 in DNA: TGTGCCAGCAGTTTACAGACAATCTACGAGCAGTACTTC. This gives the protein CASSLQTIYEQYF.

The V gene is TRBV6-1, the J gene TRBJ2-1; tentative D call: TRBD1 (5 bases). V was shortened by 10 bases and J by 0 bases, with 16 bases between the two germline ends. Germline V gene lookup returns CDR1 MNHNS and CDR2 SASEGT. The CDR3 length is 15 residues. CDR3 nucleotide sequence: TGTGCCACCCGAGCCCAAAGGGGCTCCTACAATGAGCAGTTCTTC. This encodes CATRAQRGSYNEQFF.

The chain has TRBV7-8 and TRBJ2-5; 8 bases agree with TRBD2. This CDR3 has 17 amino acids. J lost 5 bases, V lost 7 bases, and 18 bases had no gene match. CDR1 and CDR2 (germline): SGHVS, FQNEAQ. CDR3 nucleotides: TGTGCCAGCATCCCGTCAGAGACTAGCGTCCCCAGGGAGACCCAGTACTTC. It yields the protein CASIPSETSVPRETQYF.

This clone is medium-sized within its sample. CDR3: CATSREGPGSNQPQHF. The CDR3 bases are TGTGCCACCAGCAGAGAGGGGCCAGGGAGCAATCAGCCCCAGCATTTT. This rearrangement joins TRBV15 to TRBJ1-5; a weak D match, TRBD1 (5 bases). Germline CDR1 is LNHNV and CDR2 is YYDKDF (reference sequence). Trimming pared 0 bases from V and 1 base from J, leaving 10 bases between. The CDR3 has 16 residues.

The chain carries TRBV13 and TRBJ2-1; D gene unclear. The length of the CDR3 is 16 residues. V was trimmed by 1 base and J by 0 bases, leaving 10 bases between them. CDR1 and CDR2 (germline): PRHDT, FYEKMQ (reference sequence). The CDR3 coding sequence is TGTGCCAGCAGCTTAGATGGTGGAAGCTCCTACAATGAGCAGTTCTTC. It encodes CASSLDGGSSYNEQFF.